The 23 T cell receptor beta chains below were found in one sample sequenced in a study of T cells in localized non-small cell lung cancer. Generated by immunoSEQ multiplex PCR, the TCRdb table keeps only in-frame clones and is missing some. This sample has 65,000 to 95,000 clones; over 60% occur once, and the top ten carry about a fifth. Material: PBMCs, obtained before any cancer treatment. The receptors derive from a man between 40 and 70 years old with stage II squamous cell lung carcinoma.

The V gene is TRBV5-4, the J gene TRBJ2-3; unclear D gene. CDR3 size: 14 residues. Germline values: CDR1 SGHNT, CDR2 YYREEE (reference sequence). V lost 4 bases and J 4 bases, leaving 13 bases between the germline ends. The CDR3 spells CASSARGSADTQYF. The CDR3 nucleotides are TGTGCCAGCAGCGCGAGAGGTTCCGCAGATACGCAGTATTTT.

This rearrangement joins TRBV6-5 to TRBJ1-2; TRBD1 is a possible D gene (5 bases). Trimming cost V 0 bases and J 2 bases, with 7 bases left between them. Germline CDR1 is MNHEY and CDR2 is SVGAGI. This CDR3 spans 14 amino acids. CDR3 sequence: CASSYSTENYGYTF. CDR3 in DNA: TGTGCCAGCAGTTACTCGACAGAAAACTATGGCTACACCTTC.

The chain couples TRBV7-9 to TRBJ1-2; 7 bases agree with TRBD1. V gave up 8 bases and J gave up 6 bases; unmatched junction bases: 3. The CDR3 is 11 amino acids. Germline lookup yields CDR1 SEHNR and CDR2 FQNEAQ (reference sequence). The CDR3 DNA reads TGTGCCAGCTCCGGGACAGATGGCTACACCTTC. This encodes CASSGTDGYTF.

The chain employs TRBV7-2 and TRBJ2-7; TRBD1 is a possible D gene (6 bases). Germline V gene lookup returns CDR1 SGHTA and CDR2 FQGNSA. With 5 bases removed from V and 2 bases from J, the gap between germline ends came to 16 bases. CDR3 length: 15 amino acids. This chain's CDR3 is CASSAVTGPPYEQYF. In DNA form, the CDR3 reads TGTGCCAGCAGCGCCGTAACAGGGCCCCCCTACGAGCAGTACTTC.

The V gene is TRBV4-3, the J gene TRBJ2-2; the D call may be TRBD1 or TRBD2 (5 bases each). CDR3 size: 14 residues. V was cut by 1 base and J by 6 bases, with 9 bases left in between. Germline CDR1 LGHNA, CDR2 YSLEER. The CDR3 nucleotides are TGCGCCAGCAGCCAAGGGGGGTCTCCCGGGGAGCTGTTTTTT. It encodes CASSQGGSPGELFF.

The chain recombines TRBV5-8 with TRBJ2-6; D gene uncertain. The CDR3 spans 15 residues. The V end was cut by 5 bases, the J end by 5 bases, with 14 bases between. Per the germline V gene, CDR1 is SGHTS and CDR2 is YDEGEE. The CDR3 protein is CASRTTQSRANVLTF. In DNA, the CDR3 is TGTGCCAGCAGAACCACACAAAGTCGGGCCAACGTCCTGACTTTC.

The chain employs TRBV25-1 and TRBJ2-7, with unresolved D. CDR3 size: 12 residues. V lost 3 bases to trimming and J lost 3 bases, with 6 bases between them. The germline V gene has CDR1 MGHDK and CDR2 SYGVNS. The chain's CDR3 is CASSDSDYEQYF. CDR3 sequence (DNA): TGTGCCAGCAGTGACAGCGACTACGAGCAGTACTTC.

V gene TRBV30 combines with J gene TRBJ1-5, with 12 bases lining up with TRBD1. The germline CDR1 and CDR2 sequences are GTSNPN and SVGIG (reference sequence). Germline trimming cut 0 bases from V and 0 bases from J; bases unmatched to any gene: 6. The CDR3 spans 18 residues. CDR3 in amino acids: CAWSVGTGGADSNQPQHF. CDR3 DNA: TGTGCCTGGAGTGTCGGGACAGGGGGCGCGGATAGCAATCAGCCCCAGCATTTT.

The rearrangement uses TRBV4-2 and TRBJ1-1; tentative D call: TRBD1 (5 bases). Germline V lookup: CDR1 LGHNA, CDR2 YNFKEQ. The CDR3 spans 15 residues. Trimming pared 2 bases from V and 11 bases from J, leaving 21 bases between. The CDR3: CASSQLGVGSGGAFF. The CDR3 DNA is TGTGCCAGCAGCCAATTGGGGGTTGGATCCGGAGGGGCTTTCTTT.

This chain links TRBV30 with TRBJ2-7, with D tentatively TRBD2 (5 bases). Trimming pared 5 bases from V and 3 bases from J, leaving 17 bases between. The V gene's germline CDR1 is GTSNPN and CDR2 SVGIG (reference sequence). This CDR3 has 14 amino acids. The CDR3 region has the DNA TGTGCCTGGGCCGAAGGCGGGTCTAGCTACGAGCAGTACTTC. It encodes CAWAEGGSSYEQYF.

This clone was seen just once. The chain's CDR3 is CASSLDGRNGELFF. For the CDR3, the DNA is TGTGCCAGCAGCTTGGACGGGAGAAACGGGGAGCTGTTTTTT. The chain joins TRBV7-2 to TRBJ2-2; D might be TRBD2 (6 bases). The CDR3 extends over 14 amino acids. Trimming removed 3 bases at V and 7 bases at J, with 12 bases between. Germline V gives CDR1 SGHTA, CDR2 FQGNSA.

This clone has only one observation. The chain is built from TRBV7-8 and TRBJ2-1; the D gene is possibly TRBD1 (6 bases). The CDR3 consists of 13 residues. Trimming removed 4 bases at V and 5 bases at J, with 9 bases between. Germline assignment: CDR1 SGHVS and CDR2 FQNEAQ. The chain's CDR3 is CASSSDRHNEQFF. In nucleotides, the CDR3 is TGTGCCAGCAGCTCGGACAGACACAATGAGCAGTTCTTC.

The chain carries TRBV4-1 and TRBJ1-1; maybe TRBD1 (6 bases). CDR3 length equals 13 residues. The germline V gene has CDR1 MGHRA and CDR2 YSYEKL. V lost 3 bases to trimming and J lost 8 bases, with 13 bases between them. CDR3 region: CASSHQTGTEAFF. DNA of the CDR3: TGCGCCAGCAGCCACCAAACAGGGACAGAAGCTTTCTTT.

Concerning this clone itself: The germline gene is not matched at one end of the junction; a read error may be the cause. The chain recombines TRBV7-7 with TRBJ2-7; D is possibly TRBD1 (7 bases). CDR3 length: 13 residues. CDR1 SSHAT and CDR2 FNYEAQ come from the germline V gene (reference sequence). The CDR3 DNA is TGTGCTAGCAGCAAAAACAGGGGAGGCGAGCAGTACTTC. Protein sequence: CASSKNRGGEQYF.

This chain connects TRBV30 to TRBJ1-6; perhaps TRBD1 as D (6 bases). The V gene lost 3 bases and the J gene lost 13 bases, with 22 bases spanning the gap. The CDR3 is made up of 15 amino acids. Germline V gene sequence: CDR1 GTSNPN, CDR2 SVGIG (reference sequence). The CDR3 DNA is TGTGCCTGGAGAAGCCCGACAAGGGGGGAAGATCCCCTCCACTTT. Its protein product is CAWRSPTRGEDPLHF.

The CDR3: CASSPSGRAYNEQFF. The CDR3 nucleotides read TGTGCCAGCAGTCCCAGCGGGAGAGCTTACAATGAGCAGTTCTTC. The gene calls are TRBV6-6 and TRBJ2-1; 8 bases are shared with TRBD2. V dropped 5 bases and J dropped 4; count of bases not matched to a gene: 7. Germline V lookup: CDR1 MNHNY, CDR2 SVGAGI (reference sequence). The length of the CDR3 is 15 residues.

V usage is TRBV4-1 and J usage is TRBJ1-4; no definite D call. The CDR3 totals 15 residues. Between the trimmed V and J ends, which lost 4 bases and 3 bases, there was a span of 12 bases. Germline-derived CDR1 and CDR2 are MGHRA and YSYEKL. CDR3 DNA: TGCGCCAGCAGCCCCCCGCGGGCTTCTAATGAAAAACTGTTTTTT. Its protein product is CASSPPRASNEKLFF.

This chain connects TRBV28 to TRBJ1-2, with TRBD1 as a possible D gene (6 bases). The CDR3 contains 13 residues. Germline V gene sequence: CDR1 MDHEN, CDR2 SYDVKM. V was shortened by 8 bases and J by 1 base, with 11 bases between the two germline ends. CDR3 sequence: CASQDSRNYGYTF. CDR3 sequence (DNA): TGTGCCAGCCAGGACAGCCGTAACTATGGCTACACCTTC.

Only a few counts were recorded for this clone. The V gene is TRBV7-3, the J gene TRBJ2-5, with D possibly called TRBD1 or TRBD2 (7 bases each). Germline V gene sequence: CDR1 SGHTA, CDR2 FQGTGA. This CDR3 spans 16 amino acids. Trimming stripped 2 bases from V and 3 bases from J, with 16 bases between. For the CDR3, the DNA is TGTGCCAGCAGCTTAGGAACAGGGGAGGGGGAAGAGACCCAGTACTTC. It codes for CASSLGTGEGEETQYF.

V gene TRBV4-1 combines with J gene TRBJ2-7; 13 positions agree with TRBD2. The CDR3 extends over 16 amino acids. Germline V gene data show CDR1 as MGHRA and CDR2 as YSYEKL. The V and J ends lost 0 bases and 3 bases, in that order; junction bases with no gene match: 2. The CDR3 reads CASSQEGTSGIYEQYF. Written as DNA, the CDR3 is TGCGCCAGCAGCCAAGAAGGGACTAGCGGGATCTACGAGCAGTACTTC.

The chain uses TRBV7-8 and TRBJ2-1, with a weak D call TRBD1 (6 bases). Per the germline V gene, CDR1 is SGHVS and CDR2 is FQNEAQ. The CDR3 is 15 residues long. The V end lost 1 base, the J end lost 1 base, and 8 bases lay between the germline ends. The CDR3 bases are TGTGCCAGCAGCTTAGGCACAGGGTCCTACAATGAGCAGTTCTTC. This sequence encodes CASSLGTGSYNEQFF.

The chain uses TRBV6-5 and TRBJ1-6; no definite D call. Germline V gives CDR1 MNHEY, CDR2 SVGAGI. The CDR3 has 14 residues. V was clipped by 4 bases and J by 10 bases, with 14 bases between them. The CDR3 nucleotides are TGTGCCAGCAGTTGGTACCGCTCGGAATCACCCCTCCACTTT. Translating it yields CASSWYRSESPLHF.

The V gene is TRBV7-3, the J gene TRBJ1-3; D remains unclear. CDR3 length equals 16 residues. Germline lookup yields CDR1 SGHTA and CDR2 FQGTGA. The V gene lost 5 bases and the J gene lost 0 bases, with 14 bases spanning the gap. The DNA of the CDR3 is TGTGCCAGCAGCACTCGGACGGGCAGCTCTGGAAACACCATATATTTT. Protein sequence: CASSTRTGSSGNTIYF.